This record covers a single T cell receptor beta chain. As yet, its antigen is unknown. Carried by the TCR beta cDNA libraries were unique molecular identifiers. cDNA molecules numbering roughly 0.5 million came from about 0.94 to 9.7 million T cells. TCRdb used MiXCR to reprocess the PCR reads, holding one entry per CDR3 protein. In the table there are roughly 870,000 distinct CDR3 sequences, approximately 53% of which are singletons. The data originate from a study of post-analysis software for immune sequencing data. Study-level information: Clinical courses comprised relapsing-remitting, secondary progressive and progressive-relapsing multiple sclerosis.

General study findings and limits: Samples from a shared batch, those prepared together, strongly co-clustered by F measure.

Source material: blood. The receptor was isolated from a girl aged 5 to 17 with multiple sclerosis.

The CDR3 reads CASSYSRPGAGYGYTF. The CDR3 nucleotides read TGTGCCAGCAGTTACTCCCGGCCGGGGGCGGGCTATGGCTACACCTTC. The chain recombines TRBV6-5 with TRBJ1-2; possibly TRBD1 for D (6 bases). Trimming left V 0 bases short and J 4 bases short, with 15 bases between. CDR1 MNHEY and CDR2 SVGAGI come from the germline V gene. The CDR3 spans 16 residues.